This T cell receptor beta chain was sequenced during a study of CD8+CD57+ T cells in acquired aplastic anemia. This clonotype was seen a handful of times. Patients sequenced had flow cytometry evidence of CD8+CD57+ cell expansion. TCR beta VDJ and CDR3 were profiled, and genomic DNA was the template. TCRdb reprocessed the reads with MiXCR, giving one entry per CDR3 protein. The sample has some 200,000 distinct CDR3 sequences, 40% to 50% seen once. Trimming took 4 bases from V and 9 from J, leaving 15 bases between them. The germline gives CDR1 KGHDR, CDR2 SFDVKD. The CDR3 has 14 amino acids. The source is a human donor with aplastic anemia. The chain recombines TRBV24-1 with TRBJ2-1; D gene ambiguous. Sequencing used sorted CD4+, CD8+, or CD8+CD57+ T cells (not recorded which) from PBMCs. This chain's CDR3 is CATSEALRRSEQFF. As DNA, the CDR3 is TGTGCCACCAGTGAAGCTCTCCGACGGAGTGAGCAGTTCTTC.